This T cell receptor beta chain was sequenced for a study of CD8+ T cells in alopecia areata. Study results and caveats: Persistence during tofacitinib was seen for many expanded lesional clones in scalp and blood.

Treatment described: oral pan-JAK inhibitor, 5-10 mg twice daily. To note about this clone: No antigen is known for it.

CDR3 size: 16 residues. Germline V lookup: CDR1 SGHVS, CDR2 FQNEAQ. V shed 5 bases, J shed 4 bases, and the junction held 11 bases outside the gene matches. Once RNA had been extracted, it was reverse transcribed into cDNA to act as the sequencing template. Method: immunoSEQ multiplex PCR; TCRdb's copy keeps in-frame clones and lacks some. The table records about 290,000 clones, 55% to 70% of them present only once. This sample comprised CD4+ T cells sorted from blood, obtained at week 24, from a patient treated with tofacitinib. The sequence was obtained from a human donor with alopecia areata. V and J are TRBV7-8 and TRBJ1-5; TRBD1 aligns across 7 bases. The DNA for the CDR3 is TGTGCCAGCAGCAACACACAGGGGTCTGGAAATCAGCCCCAGCATTTT. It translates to CASSNTQGSGNQPQHF.